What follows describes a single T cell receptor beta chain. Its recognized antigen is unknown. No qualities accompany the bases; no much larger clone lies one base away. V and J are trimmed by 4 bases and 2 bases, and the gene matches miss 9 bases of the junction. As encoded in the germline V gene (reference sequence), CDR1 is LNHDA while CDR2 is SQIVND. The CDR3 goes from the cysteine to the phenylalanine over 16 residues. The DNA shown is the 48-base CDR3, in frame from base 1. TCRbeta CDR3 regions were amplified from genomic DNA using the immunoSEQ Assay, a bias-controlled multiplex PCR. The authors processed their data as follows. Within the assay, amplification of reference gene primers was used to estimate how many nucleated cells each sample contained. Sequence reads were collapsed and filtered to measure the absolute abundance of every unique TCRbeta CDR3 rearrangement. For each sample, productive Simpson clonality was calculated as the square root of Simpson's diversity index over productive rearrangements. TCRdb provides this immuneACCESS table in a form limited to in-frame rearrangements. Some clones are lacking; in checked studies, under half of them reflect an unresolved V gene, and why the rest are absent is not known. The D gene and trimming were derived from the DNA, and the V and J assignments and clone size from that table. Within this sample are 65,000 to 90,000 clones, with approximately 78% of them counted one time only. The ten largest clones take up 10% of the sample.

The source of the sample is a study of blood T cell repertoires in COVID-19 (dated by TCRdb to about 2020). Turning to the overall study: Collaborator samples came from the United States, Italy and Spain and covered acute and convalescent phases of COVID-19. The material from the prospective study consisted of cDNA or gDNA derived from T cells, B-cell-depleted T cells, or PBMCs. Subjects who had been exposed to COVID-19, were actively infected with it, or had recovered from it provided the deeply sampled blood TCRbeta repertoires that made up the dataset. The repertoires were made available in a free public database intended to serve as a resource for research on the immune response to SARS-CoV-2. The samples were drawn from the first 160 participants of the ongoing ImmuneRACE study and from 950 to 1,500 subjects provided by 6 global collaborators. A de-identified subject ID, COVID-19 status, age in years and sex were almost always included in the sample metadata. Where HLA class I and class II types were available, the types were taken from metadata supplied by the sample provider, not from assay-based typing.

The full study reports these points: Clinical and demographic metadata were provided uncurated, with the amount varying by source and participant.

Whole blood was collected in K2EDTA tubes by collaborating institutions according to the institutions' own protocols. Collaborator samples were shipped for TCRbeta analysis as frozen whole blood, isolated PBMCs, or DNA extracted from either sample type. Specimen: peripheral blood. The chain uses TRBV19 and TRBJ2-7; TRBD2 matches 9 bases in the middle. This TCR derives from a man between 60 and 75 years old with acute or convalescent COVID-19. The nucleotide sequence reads TGTGCCAGTAGTACCCACAGCGGGGGGTCTCCCTACGAGCAGTACTTC. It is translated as CASSTHSGGSPYEQYF.